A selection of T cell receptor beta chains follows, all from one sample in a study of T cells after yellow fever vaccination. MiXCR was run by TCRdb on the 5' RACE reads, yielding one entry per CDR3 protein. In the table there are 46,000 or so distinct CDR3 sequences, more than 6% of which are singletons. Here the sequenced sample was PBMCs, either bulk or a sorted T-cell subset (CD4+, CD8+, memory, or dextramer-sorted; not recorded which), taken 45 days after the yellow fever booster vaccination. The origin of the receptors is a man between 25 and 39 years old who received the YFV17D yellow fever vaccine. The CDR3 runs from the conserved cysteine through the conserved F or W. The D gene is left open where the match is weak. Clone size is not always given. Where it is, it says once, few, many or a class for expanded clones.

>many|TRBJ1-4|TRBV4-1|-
TGCGCCAGCAGTCCCTTGTCGTTCTATAATGAAAAACTGTTTTTT
CASSPLSFYNEKLFF
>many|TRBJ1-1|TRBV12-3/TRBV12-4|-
TGTGCCAGCAGGTTAAGCACTGAAGCTTTCTTT
CASRLSTEAFF
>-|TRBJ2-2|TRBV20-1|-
TGCAGTGCTAGGCAGGGGATTTGGACCGGGGAGCTGTTTTTT
CSARQGIWTGELFF
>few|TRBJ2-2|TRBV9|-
TGTGCCAGCAGCGTAGGAGGGGGTTACACCGGGGAGCTGTTTTTT
CASSVGGGYTGELFF
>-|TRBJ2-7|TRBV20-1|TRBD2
TGCAGTGCTAGAGAAAGGGGGACTAGCGGGAGGGGAGCTGCCTACGAGCAGTACTTC
CSARERGTSGRGAAYEQYF
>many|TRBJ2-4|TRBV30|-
TGTGCCTGGTCCCCGGGAGCCGCGGGCATTCAGTACTTC
CAWSPGAAGIQYF
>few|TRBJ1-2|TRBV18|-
TGTGCCAGCTCACGGACAAGCCCAGGAGACTATGGCTACACCTTC
CASSRTSPGDYGYTF
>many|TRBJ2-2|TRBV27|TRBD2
TGTGCCAGCTGGGGGGGGTTCAACACCGGGGAGCTGTTTTTT
CASWGGFNTGELFF
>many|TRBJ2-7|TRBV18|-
TGTGCCAGCTCGTGGGACCAGAGCTACGAGCAGTACTTC
CASSWDQSYEQYF
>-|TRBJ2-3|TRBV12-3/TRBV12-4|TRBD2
TGTGCCAGCAGGAAAGCGGGGGTCACAGATACGCAGTATTTT
CASRKAGVTDTQYF
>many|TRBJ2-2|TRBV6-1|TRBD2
TGTGCCACCCTAGCGGGAGCTTACACCGGGGAGCTGTTTTTT
CATLAGAYTGELFF
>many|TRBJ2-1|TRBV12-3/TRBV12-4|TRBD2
TGTGCCAGCAGGCGGGAGGGCCCGGGGAATGAGCAGTTCTTC
CASRREGPGNEQFF
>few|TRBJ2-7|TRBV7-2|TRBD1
TGTGCCAGCAGCCAAACTAGGACAGGAGAGCAGTACTTC
CASSQTRTGEQYF
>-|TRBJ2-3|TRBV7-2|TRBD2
TGTGCCAGCAGCTTAGGATCTAGCGGGAGTACAAATACGCAGTATTTT
CASSLGSSGSTNTQYF
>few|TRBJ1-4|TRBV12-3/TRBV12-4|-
TGTGCCAGCAGCTCCTTTAATGAAAAACTGTTTTTT
CASSSFNEKLFF